A selection of T cell receptor beta chains follows, all from one sample in a study of PD-1 blockade in classical Hodgkin lymphoma. Only in-frame clones appear in the TCRdb table, and some are missing; sequencing was by immunoSEQ multiplex PCR. Seen here are around 99,000 clones, approximately 80% observed once, and the top ten hold around 15%. Specimen: peripheral blood mononuclear cells (PBMCs), collected before the second cycle of nivolumab. The receptors here all came from a human donor with classical Hodgkin lymphoma. CDR3s include the opening cysteine and the closing phenylalanine or tryptophan. The D gene is left open where the match is weak. Not all rows give a size; the values are once, few, many and, for expanded clones, a class.

j_call d_call clone_size v_call cdr3_aa cdr3_nt
TRBJ2-7 - - TRBV28 CASSSSGTSSYEQYF TGTGCCAGCAGTTCCTCCGGGACTTCCTCCTACGAGCAGTACTTC
TRBJ2-5 - - TRBV21-1 CASSNFWGFETQYF TGTGCCAGCAGCAATTTTTGGGGCTTCGAGACCCAGTACTTC
TRBJ2-7 TRBD1 - TRBV10-3 CAISGTGGPSEQYF TGTGCCATCTCTGGGACAGGGGGCCCATCCGAGCAGTACTTC
TRBJ2-1 TRBD2 - TRBV10-3 CAISLAGDRNEQFF TGTGCCATCAGCTTAGCGGGAGATCGGAATGAGCAGTTCTTC
TRBJ2-7 - - TRBV7-2 CASSSTRVDYLF TGTGCCAGCAGCTCGACCAGGGTCGATTATCTCTTC
TRBJ2-5 - - TRBV6-1 CASRVVETQYF TGTGCCAGCAGGGTGGTAGAGACCCAGTACTTC
TRBJ2-1 TRBD1 - TRBV4-2 CASSQEGGTGARNEQFF TGTGCCAGCAGCCAAGAGGGCGGGACAGGGGCTCGTAATGAGCAGTTCTTC
TRBJ2-3 TRBD2 - TRBV28 CASSFSASGRGDTQYF TGTGCCAGCAGTTTTTCGGCTAGCGGGAGGGGGGATACGCAGTATTTT
TRBJ1-1 TRBD1 - TRBV19 CASITGATNTEAFF TGTGCCAGTATTACAGGGGCTACGAACACTGAAGCTTTCTTT
TRBJ2-2 TRBD1 - TRBV19 CASSMRWGQSNTGELFF TGTGCCAGTAGTATGCGGTGGGGACAGTCGAACACCGGGGAGCTGTTTTTT
TRBJ1-4 - - TRBV15 CATSSARDTLGEKLFF TGTGCCACCAGCAGCGCCCGGGACACCCTGGGGGAAAAACTGTTTTTT
TRBJ2-3 - - TRBV2 CASSGPKDTQYF TGTGCCAGCAGTGGACCGAAAGATACGCAGTATTTT
TRBJ2-1 TRBD2 - TRBV4-1 CASSQDPSGSDNEQFF TGCGCCAGCAGCCAAGATCCTAGCGGGAGTGACAATGAGCAGTTCTTC
TRBJ2-7 - - TRBV2 CASRVRGGGTYEQYF TGTGCCAGCAGAGTAAGAGGAGGGGGTACCTACGAGCAGTACTTC
TRBJ2-1 - once TRBV10-3 CAISVIAELNEQFF TGTGCCATCAGTGTGATAGCGGAGCTGAATGAGCAGTTCTTC
TRBJ1-2 - - TRBV29-1 CSANGGALSGYTF TGCAGCGCCAACGGGGGGGCCCTCTCGGGCTACACCTTC
TRBJ1-1 TRBD1 - TRBV29-1 CSVPDRGNEAFF TGCAGCGTTCCCGACAGGGGGAATGAAGCTTTCTTT
TRBJ2-1 TRBD1 - TRBV4-3 CASSQGTGQGEDEQFF TGCGCCAGCAGCCAAGGGACGGGACAGGGGGAGGATGAGCAGTTCTTC
TRBJ1-1 TRBD1 few TRBV4-2 CASSQGQGNTEAFF TGTGCCAGCAGCCAAGGACAGGGAAACACTGAAGCTTTCTTT
TRBJ2-7 - - TRBV7-2 CASSPFSGPYEQYF TGTGCCAGCAGCCCTTTCTCCGGCCCCTACGAGCAGTACTTC
TRBJ2-4 - - TRBV19 CASRPMTDPKNIQYF TGTGCCAGTAGGCCAATGACAGATCCCAAAAACATTCAGTACTTC
TRBJ2-1 - few TRBV7-6 CASSLALSRDNEQFF TGTGCCAGCAGCTTAGCACTTTCCCGCGACAATGAGCAGTTCTTC
TRBJ1-5 - once TRBV19 CASSIKRWGTSNQPQHF TGTGCCAGTAGTATTAAACGGTGGGGAACTAGCAATCAGCCCCAGCATTTT
TRBJ2-1 - - TRBV30 CAWSVRLDNEQFF TGTGCCTGGAGTGTACGCCTAGACAATGAGCAGTTCTTC
TRBJ1-1 TRBD1 - TRBV11-3 CASSWTGGSTEAFF TGTGCCAGCAGCTGGACAGGGGGCTCGACTGAAGCTTTCTTT
TRBJ1-3 - few TRBV7-2 CASSQGPGNTIYF TGTGCCAGCAGCCAGGGACCGGGAAACACCATATATTTT
TRBJ2-1 - - TRBV9 CASSVVAGTGEQFF TGTGCCAGCAGCGTAGTTGCCGGGACCGGGGAGCAGTTCTTC
TRBJ2-5 - - TRBV10-3 CAISDRAETQYF TGTGCCATCAGTGACAGGGCCGAGACCCAGTACTTC
TRBJ1-2 - - TRBV7-9 CASSLEAGRYGYGYTF TGTGCCAGCAGCTTAGAGGCTGGAAGGTACGGCTATGGCTACACCTTC
TRBJ2-3 TRBD2 once TRBV11-2 CASSPAGGSTDTQYF TGTGCCAGCAGCCCAGCGGGAGGAAGCACAGATACGCAGTATTTT
TRBJ2-1 TRBD1 - TRBV4-3 CASSRQAGGYNEQFF TGCGCCAGCAGCCGCCAAGCAGGGGGCTACAATGAGCAGTTCTTC
TRBJ2-7 - - TRBV6-5 CASSITGRTYEQYF TGTGCCAGCAGCATAACCGGACGGACCTACGAGCAGTACTTC
TRBJ2-7 TRBD2 - TRBV28 CASSIAGTRGSYEQYF TGTGCCAGCAGTATCGCCGGGACTAGGGGATCCTACGAGCAGTACTTC
TRBJ1-2 TRBD1 - TRBV5-6 CASSGPRDRGGYGYTF TGTGCCAGCAGCGGGCCCCGGGACAGGGGGGGATATGGCTACACCTTC
TRBJ2-2 TRBD2 once TRBV5-4 CASSPGEGSTGELFF TGTGCCAGCAGTCCCGGGGAGGGGAGCACCGGGGAGCTGTTTTTT
TRBJ1-1 TRBD1 - TRBV19 CASNRGQGGLGTTEAFF TGTGCCAGTAATAGGGGGCAAGGGGGACTAGGGACTACTGAAGCTTTCTTT
TRBJ2-3 - - TRBV10-3 CAISEYERGTDTQYF TGTGCCATCAGTGAGTACGAGAGAGGCACAGATACGCAGTATTTT
TRBJ1-2 - many TRBV5-1 CASSPTTGGYGYTF TGCGCCAGCAGCCCTACGACCGGGGGCTATGGCTACACCTTC
TRBJ2-3 - - TRBV4-1 CASSRADTQYF TGCGCCAGCAGTAGGGCAGATACGCAGTATTTT
TRBJ2-2 - - TRBV6-5 CASSSSTGELFF TGTGCCAGCAGTTCCTCCACCGGGGAGCTGTTTTTT
TRBJ2-5 - - TRBV5-4 CASSSAPTTETQYF TGTGCCAGCAGCTCGGCCCCTACCACGGAGACCCAGTACTTC